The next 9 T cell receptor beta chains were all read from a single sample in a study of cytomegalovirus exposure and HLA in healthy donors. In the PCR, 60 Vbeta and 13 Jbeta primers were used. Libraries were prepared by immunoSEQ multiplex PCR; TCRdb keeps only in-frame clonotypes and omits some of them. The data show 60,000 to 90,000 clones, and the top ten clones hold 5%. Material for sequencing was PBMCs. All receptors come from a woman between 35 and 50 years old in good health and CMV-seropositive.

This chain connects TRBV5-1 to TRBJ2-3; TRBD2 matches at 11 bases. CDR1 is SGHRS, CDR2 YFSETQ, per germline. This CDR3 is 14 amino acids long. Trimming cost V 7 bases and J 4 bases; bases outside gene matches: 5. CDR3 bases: TGCGCCAGCCAACTAGCGGGGGTTTCAGATACGCAGTATTTT. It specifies CASQLAGVSDTQYF.

The CDR3, as DNA: TGTGCCAGCTCAAGTATGTGGGGGGACTACGAGCAGTACTTC. Encoded protein: CASSSMWGDYEQYF. V is TRBV18 and J is TRBJ2-7, with a possible D match to TRBD2 (6 bases). Trimming cost V 5 bases and J 3 bases, with 14 bases left between them. CDR1 is KGHSH, CDR2 LQKENI, per germline. This CDR3 region has 14 residues.

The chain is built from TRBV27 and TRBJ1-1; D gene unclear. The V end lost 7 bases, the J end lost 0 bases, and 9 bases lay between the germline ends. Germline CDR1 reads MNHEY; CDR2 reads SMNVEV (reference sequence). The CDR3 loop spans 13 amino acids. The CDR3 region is CASKSNMNTEAFF. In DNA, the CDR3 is TGTGCCAGCAAGTCCAACATGAACACTGAAGCTTTCTTT.

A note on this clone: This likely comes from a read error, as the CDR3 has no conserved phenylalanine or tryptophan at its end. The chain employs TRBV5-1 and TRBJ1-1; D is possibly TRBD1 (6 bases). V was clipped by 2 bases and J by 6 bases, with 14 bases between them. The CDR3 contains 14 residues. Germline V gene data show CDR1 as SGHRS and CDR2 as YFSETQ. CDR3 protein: CASSLDRPQAEAFL. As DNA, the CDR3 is TGCGCCAGCAGCTTAGACAGGCCGCAGGCTGAAGCTTTCCTT.

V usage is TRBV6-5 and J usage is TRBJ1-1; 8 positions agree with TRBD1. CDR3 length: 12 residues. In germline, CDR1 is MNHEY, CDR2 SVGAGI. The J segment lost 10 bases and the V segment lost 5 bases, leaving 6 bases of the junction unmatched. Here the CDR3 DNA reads TGTGCCAGCAGTAGCAGGGGGCGCGGAGCTTTCTTT. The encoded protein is CASSSRGRGAFF.

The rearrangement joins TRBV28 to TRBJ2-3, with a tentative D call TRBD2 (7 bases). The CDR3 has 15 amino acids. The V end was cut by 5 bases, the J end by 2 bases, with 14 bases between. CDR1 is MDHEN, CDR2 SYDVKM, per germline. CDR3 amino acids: CASSPWGGITDTQYF. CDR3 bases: TGTGCCAGCAGTCCATGGGGGGGCATCACAGATACGCAGTATTTT.

Written as DNA, the CDR3 is TGTGCCAGTTTATCGACAGACTCCTACAATGAGCAGTTCTTC. It translates to CASLSTDSYNEQFF. The gene calls are TRBV6-5 and TRBJ2-1; TRBD1 might be the D (5 bases). The length of the CDR3 is 14 residues. The germline CDR1 and CDR2 sequences are MNHEY and SVGAGI. Trimming left V 9 bases short and J 0 bases short, with 12 bases between.

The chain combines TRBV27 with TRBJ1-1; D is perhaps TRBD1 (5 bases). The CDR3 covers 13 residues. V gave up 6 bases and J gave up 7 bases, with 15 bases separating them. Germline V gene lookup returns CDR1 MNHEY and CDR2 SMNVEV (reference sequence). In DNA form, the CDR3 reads TGTGCCAGCAGGGACCGCGGGAGGGGTGAAGCTTTCTTT. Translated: CASRDRGRGEAFF.

The CDR3 DNA is TGTGCCAGCGGGAAACATCAGGGGTTGAACACTGAAGCTTTCTTT. It specifies CASGKHQGLNTEAFF. The chain joins TRBV7-2 to TRBJ1-1, with a weak D call TRBD1 (6 bases). The CDR3 is made up of 15 amino acids. CDR1 SGHTA and CDR2 FQGNSA come from the germline V gene. V dropped 8 bases and J dropped 0 bases, with 16 bases sitting between them.